The 25 T cell receptor beta chains presented below share a single source sample, sequenced in a study of post-analysis software for immune sequencing data. Study-wide results and caveats: Roughly 5 TRBV segments, including TRBV5-6, TRBV5-1 and TRBV20-1, were more frequent in patients than controls.

The antigens for these receptors are not known. Carried by the TCR beta cDNA libraries were unique molecular identifiers. TCRdb re-derived calls from the PCR reads in MiXCR, one entry per CDR3 protein. Of roughly 600,000 distinct CDR3 sequences listed, roughly 40% are singletons. What was sequenced was blood. The receptors were gathered from a girl aged 5 to 17 with multiple sclerosis.

In this sample, this clonotype turned up many times. The rearrangement uses TRBV7-2 and TRBJ2-7, with D tentatively TRBD2 (5 bases). This CDR3 is 11 amino acids long. The V gene's germline CDR1 is SGHTA and CDR2 FQGNSA. With 9 bases removed from V and 2 bases from J, the gap between germline ends came to 8 bases. The chain's CDR3 is CASSAAYEQYF. DNA for the CDR3: TGTGCCAGTAGCGCAGCCTACGAGCAGTACTTC.

This chain joins TRBV29-1 and TRBJ2-7, with 9 bases fitting TRBD2. CDR1 and CDR2 (germline): SQVTM, ANQGSEA. The CDR3 runs to 15 residues. Trimming at V came to 0 bases and at J to 4 bases, leaving 7 bases not matched to a gene. In DNA, the CDR3 is TGCAGCGTTGAAGATTTGACTAGCGGACCGTACGAGCAGTACTTC. This translates into CSVEDLTSGPYEQYF.

The rearrangement links TRBV20-1 to TRBJ2-3; a weak D match, TRBD2 (6 bases). V was shortened by 4 bases and J by 3 bases, with 14 bases between the two germline ends. CDR3 size: 14 residues. Germline V CDR1 and CDR2: DFQATT, SNEGSKA (reference sequence). Here the CDR3 reads CSANPGGRTDTQYF. The CDR3 DNA reads as TGCAGTGCTAACCCGGGTGGGAGGACAGATACGCAGTATTTT.

The V call is TRBV10-3, the J call TRBJ1-2; D is ambiguous. The CDR3 sequence is 13 residues long. CDR1 and CDR2 from the germline V gene are ENHRY and SYGVKD. V was clipped by 8 bases and J by 8 bases, with 18 bases between them. CDR3 amino acids: CAISRTEAEGYTF. CDR3 DNA: TGTGCCATCTCCCGGACGGAGGCGGAGGGCTACACCTTC.

This clonotype appeared a few times. V usage is TRBV12-3 or TRBV12-4 and J usage is TRBJ2-4; D tentatively fits TRBD1 or TRBD2 (5 bases each). The assigned J gene may be wrong: the sequence end matches TRBJ2-7 better. The CDR3 is 15 amino acids. CDR3 sequence: CASSWGNIAFYEQYF. The DNA of the CDR3 is TGTGCCAGCAGTTGGGGGAATATAGCTTTTTACGAGCAGTACTTC.

The chain links TRBV5-1 to TRBJ2-7; perhaps TRBD1 as D (6 bases). Per the germline V gene, CDR1 is SGHRS and CDR2 is YFSETQ. CDR3 size: 15 residues. With 4 bases removed from V and 0 bases from J, the gap between germline ends came to 14 bases. This CDR3 is CASSRTGDNSYEQYF. CDR3 DNA: TGCGCCAGCAGCAGAACCGGGGACAACTCCTACGAGCAGTACTTC.

The table lists this clonotype with many counts. The rearrangement uses TRBV10-3 and TRBJ2-1; no firm D call. The length of the CDR3 is 14 residues. Between the trimmed V and J ends, which lost 0 bases and 8 bases, there was a span of 11 bases. Germline assignment: CDR1 ENHRY and CDR2 SYGVKD. In DNA form, the CDR3 reads TGTGCCATCAGTGAGTCGACTCGGAGCGATGAGCAGTTCTTC. It yields the protein CAISESTRSDEQFF.

The V and J genes are TRBV29-1 and TRBJ2-5; either TRBD1 or TRBD2 may supply D (5 bases each). This CDR3 spans 14 amino acids. CDR1 is SQVTM and CDR2 is ANQGSEA in the germline V gene. The V end lost 3 bases, the J end lost 9 bases, and 20 bases lay between the germline ends. The CDR3 spells CSVDGAAILKSQYF. The CDR3 nucleotides are TGCAGCGTTGACGGGGCCGCCATTCTGAAGTCCCAGTACTTC. Complete variable domain (other parts from reference TRBV29-1 and TRBJ2-5): SAVISQKPSRDICQRGTSLTIQCQVDSQVTMMFWYRQQPGQSLTLIATANQGSEATYESGFVIDKFPISRPNLTFSTLTVSNMSPEDSSIYLCSVDGAAILKSQYFGPGTRLLVL.

This clonotype was detected a few times. V is TRBV2 and J is TRBJ1-2; no reliable D call. V was shortened by 5 bases and J by 5 bases, with 18 bases between the two germline ends. This CDR3 spans 15 amino acids. From germline, CDR1 is SNHLY and CDR2 FYNNEI. CDR3 residues: CASSPESSVGYGYTF. In DNA form, the CDR3 reads TGTGCCAGCAGTCCCGAGAGTAGTGTCGGGTATGGCTACACCTTC.

The chain couples TRBV12-3 or TRBV12-4 to TRBJ2-7; D gene uncertain. This CDR3 contains 16 residues. The V end lost 5 bases, the J end lost 3 bases, and 20 bases lay between the germline ends. In nucleotides, the CDR3 is TGTGCCAGCAGTCCCACGTTGAAGGGAAGTTTCTACGAGCAGTACTTC. Encoded protein: CASSPTLKGSFYEQYF.

The genes are TRBV6-1 and TRBJ2-3, with D maybe TRBD2 (6 bases). Germline V gene data show CDR1 as MNHNS and CDR2 as SASEGT. Deletions cut 1 base from V and 1 base from J, with 15 bases between. The CDR3 has 17 amino acids. Here the CDR3 DNA reads TGTGCCAGCAGTGAAGATTGGGGGGTTTTTGGCACAGATACGCAGTATTTT. Translated, it gives CASSEDWGVFGTDTQYF.

The chain combines TRBV29-1 with TRBJ2-3; TRBD1 matches 8 bases. With 7 bases clipped from V and 4 bases from J, the junction kept 10 bases outside the gene matches. The germline V gene encodes CDR1 SQVTM and CDR2 ANQGSEA. The CDR3 extends over 14 amino acids. Written as DNA, the CDR3 is TGCAGCGCTGGTAACAGGGGGTACCCAGATACGCAGTATTTT. Amino acid sequence: CSAGNRGYPDTQYF.

CDR3 in amino acids: CASSLNGEKTQYF. The CDR3 coding sequence is TGTGCCAGCAGTTTAAACGGCGAAAAGACCCAGTACTTC. V is TRBV12-3 or TRBV12-4 and J is TRBJ2-4; D unresolved. The DNA matches TRBJ2-5 better at its end, which makes the J call doubtful. This CDR3 comprises 13 residues.

This clonotype occurred a few times. This chain joins TRBV29-1 and TRBJ2-7; D is possibly TRBD2 (5 bases). CDR1 and CDR2 from the germline V gene are SQVTM and ANQGSEA. Trimming removed 7 bases from V and 1 base from J, with 17 bases in between. There are 14 residues in the CDR3. This CDR3 reads CSAWGSDGSYEQYF. CDR3 in DNA: TGCAGCGCCTGGGGTAGCGACGGTTCCTACGAGCAGTACTTC.

This rearrangement joins TRBV7-2 to TRBJ2-3; D is uncertain. The CDR3 has 16 amino acids. V was trimmed by 5 bases and J by 2 bases, leaving 17 bases between them. Germline assignment: CDR1 SGHTA and CDR2 FQGNSA. CDR3 nucleotides: TGTGCCAGCAGCCCCCTTCATAGAGCAGTCACAGATACGCAGTATTTT. Amino acids: CASSPLHRAVTDTQYF.

The V and J genes are TRBV5-1 and TRBJ1-2, with a weak D call TRBD1 (6 bases). The CDR3 loop spans 15 amino acids. The V gene's germline CDR1 is SGHRS and CDR2 YFSETQ. V was clipped by 1 base and J by 4 bases, with 14 bases between them. The CDR3 nucleotides read TGCGCCAGCAGCTTGTCGGGCCAACAGGGCTATGGCTACACCTTC. Protein product: CASSLSGQQGYGYTF.

The V call is TRBV6-1, the J call TRBJ2-7, with D perhaps matching TRBD1 or TRBD2 (5 bases each). The tail of the sequence fits TRBJ2-5 better, so the J call may be wrong. Germline V gives CDR1 MNHNS, CDR2 SASEGT. There are 15 residues in the CDR3. In DNA, the CDR3 is TGTGCCAGCAGTGAATCCTCAGGGAGTATGGAGACCCAGTACTTC. Protein sequence: CASSESSGSMETQYF.

This clonotype came up a few times. The chain joins TRBV12-3 or TRBV12-4 to TRBJ2-3, with 9 bases matching TRBD1. The CDR3 consists of 14 residues. V was clipped by 5 bases and J by 5 bases; unmatched bases: 5. This chain's CDR3 is CASSRDREEDTQYF. CDR3 in DNA: TGTGCCAGCAGTCGGGACAGGGAAGAAGATACGCAGTATTTT.

V and J are TRBV4-1 and TRBJ2-1, with 8 bases lining up with TRBD1. The length of the CDR3 is 15 residues. The V gene end was trimmed by 7 bases and the J gene end by 6 bases; junction bases not matched to a gene: 11. CDR1 and CDR2 (germline): MGHRA, YSYEKL. The CDR3 DNA is TGCGCCAGCACCCCCAGAGGACAGGGTGGCAATGAGCAGTTCTTC. Translated: CASTPRGQGGNEQFF.

The rearrangement joins TRBV6-2 or TRBV6-3 to TRBJ2-6; D is ambiguous. V was shortened by 2 bases and J by 4 bases, with 6 bases between the two germline ends. Germline values: CDR1 MNHEY, CDR2 SVGEGT. The CDR3 loop spans 14 amino acids. CDR3 protein: CASSYGLGANVLTF. CDR3 bases: TGTGCCAGCAGTTACGGGTTGGGGGCCAACGTCCTGACTTTC.

This clonotype showed up just once. One end of the junction does not line up with germline, which may come from a read error. This chain links TRBV5-1 with TRBJ2-3, with a possible D match to TRBD2 (6 bases). CDR3 length: 13 residues. From germline, CDR1 is SGHRS and CDR2 YFSETQ. The CDR3 reads CVSSSLASDTQYF. CDR3 nucleotide sequence: TGCGTCAGCAGCTCCCTAGCGTCAGATACGCAGTATTTT. Drawing the rest from reference TRBV5-1 and TRBJ2-3, the complete variable domain is KAGVTQTPRYLIKTRGQQVTLSCSPISGHRSVSWYQQTPGQGLQFLFEYFSETQRNKGNFPGRFSGRQFSNSRSEMNVSTLELGDSALYLCVSSSLASDTQYFGPGTRLTVL.

The rearrangement uses TRBV29-1 and TRBJ2-1, with TRBD1 matching over 8 bases. The CDR3 is made up of 15 amino acids. The J segment lost 2 bases and the V segment lost 4 bases, leaving 7 bases of the junction unmatched. Germline CDR1 is SQVTM and CDR2 is ANQGSEA. CDR3 in amino acids: CSVVGEQGAYNEQFF. The CDR3 region has the DNA TGCAGCGTTGTGGGGGAACAGGGGGCCTACAATGAGCAGTTCTTC.

As regards this clonotype: The junction does not match germline at one end; this may be a read error. CDR3 bases: TGTGCTAGCAGTTACAGGGACAACAATCAGCCCCAGCATTTT. Its protein product is CASSYRDNNQPQHF. V and J are TRBV6-6 and TRBJ1-5; TRBD1 is a possible D gene (6 bases). This CDR3 comprises 14 residues. Germline V gene lookup returns CDR1 MNHNY and CDR2 SVGAGI (reference sequence).

The chain combines TRBV5-1 with TRBJ2-5; unclear D gene. CDR3 length: 12 residues. Trimming pared 0 bases from V and 5 bases from J, leaving 5 bases between. Germline V lookup: CDR1 SGHRS, CDR2 YFSETQ. The CDR3 DNA is TGCGCCAGCAGCTTGGCAGACGAGACCCAGTACTTC. Amino acid sequence: CASSLADETQYF.

The V and J genes are TRBV12-3 or TRBV12-4 and TRBJ1-3; unclear D gene. The ends were cut back, 2 bases at V and 9 bases at J, with 14 bases in the middle. The CDR3 consists of 14 residues. In DNA, the CDR3 is TGTGCCAGCAGTTTACAAAGCGACGGGAGCACCATATATTTT. Translated: CASSLQSDGSTIYF.